This TCR beta chain was obtained from a study of blood T cell repertoires in COVID-19. TCRdb keeps only in-frame clones here, not all; method: immunoSEQ multiplex PCR. The profile shows approximately 210,000 clones, around 87% of them singletons. Sequencing was carried out using PBMCs or T cells enriched from blood (not recorded which). The receptor's source is a woman aged 25 to 39 who had recovered from COVID-19.

The CDR3 DNA reads TGTGCCTGGAGCGGGGGGTCTTGGGGGGAGCAGTACTTC. It encodes CAWSGGSWGEQYF. The V and J genes are TRBV30 and TRBJ2-7; 7 bases are a match to TRBD2. The CDR3 has 13 amino acids. Germline values: CDR1 GTSNPN, CDR2 SVGIG (reference sequence). With V trimmed by 3 bases and J by 7 bases, 9 bases remained unmatched.